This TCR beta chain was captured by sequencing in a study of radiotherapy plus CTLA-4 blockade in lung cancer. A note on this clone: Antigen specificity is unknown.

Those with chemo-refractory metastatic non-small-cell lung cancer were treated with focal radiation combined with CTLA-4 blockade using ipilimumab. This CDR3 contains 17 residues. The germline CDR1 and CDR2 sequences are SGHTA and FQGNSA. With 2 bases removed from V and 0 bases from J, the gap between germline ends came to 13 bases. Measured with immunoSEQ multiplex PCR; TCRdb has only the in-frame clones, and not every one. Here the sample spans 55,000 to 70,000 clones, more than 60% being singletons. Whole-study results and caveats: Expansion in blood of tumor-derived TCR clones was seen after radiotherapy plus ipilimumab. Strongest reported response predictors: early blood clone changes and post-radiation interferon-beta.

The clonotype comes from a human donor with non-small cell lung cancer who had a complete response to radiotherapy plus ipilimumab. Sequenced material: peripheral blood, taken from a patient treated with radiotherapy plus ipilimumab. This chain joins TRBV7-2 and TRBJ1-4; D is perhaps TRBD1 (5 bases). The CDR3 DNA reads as TGTGCCAGCAGCTTAAACCCCGCGGGGGCAACTAATGAAAAACTGTTTTTT. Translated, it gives CASSLNPAGATNEKLFF. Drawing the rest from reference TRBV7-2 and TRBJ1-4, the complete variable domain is GAGVSQSPSNKVTEKGKDVELRCDPISGHTALYWYRQSLGQGLEFLIYFQGNSAPDKSGLPSDRFSAERTGGSVSTLTIQRTQQEDSAVYLCASSLNPAGATNEKLFFGSGTQLSVL.